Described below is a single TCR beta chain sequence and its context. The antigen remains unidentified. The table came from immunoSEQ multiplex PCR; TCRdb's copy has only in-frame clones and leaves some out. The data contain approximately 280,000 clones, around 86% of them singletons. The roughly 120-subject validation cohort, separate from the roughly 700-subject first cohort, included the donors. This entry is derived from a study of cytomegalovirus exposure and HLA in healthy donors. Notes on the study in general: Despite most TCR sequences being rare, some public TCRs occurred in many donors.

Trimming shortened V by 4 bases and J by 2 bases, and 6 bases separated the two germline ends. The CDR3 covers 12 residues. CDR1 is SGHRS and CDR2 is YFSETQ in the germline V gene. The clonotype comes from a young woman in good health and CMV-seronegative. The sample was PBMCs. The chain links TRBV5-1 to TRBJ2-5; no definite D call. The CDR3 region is CASSLVQETQYF. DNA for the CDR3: TGCGCCAGCAGCCTGGTACAAGAGACCCAGTACTTC. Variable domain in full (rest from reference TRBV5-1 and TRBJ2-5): KAGVTQTPRYLIKTRGQQVTLSCSPISGHRSVSWYQQTPGQGLQFLFEYFSETQRNKGNFPGRFSGRQFSNSRSEMNVSTLELGDSALYLCASSLVQETQYFGPGTRLLVL.